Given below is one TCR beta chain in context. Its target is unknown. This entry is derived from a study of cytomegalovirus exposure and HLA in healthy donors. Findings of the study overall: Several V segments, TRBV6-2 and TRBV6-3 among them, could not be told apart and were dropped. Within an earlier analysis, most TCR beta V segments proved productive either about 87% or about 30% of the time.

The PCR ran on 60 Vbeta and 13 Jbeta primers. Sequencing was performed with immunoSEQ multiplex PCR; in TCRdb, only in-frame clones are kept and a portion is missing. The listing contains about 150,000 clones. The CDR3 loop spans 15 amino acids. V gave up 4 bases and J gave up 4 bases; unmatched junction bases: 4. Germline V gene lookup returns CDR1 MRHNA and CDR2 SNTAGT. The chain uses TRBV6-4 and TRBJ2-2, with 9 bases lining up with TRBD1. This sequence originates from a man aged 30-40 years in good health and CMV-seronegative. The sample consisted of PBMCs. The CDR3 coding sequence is TGTGCCAGCAGTGGACAGGGGGACGGCACCGGGGAGCTGTTTTTT. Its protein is CASSGQGDGTGELFF.